A selection of T cell receptor beta chains follows, all from one sample in a study of blood T cell repertoires in COVID-19. Data came from immunoSEQ multiplex PCR; TCRdb stores just in-frame clones and leaves some out. This sample has 150,000 to 200,000 clones, with approximately 80% found just once. Sample: peripheral blood. Receptors were obtained from a human donor in a cohort sampled during active COVID-19. Each CDR3 is given with its conserved first and last residue. D genes are given only for firm matches. Size tells how often a clone was seen (once, few, many) or the class of an expanded clone, and some rows leave it out.

J gene | clone size | V gene | D gene | CDR3 DNA | CDR3 protein
TRBJ2-7 | NA | TRBV27 | NA | TGTGCCAGCAGTCTGCGGGGAGGCGGACATTACAACTACGAGCAGTACTTC | CASSLRGGGHYNYEQYF
TRBJ2-3 | NA | TRBV7-6 | NA | TGTGCCAGCAGCTCGCTCTTCACAGGGTCCACAGATACGCAGTATTTT | CASSSLFTGSTDTQYF
TRBJ2-3 | NA | TRBV11-2 | TRBD2 | TGTGCCAGCAGCTTCGGGGGGGGGCCAGATACGCAGTATTTT | CASSFGGGPDTQYF
TRBJ2-1 | NA | TRBV7-6 | NA | TGTGCCAGCAGCTTCCTAGCTTCCTCCTACAATGAGCAGTTCTTC | CASSFLASSYNEQFF
TRBJ1-2 | NA | TRBV28 | NA | TGTGCCAGCAGTTTGGTCCAGGGTGTTGGTGGCTACACCTTC | CASSLVQGVGGYTF
TRBJ2-5 | few | TRBV7-3 | NA | TGTGCCAGCAGCTTAAATTCAGGGGCAGAGACCCAGTACTTC | CASSLNSGAETQYF
TRBJ2-5 | NA | TRBV5-5 | NA | TGTGCCAGCAGCTTCGCGGGTAAAGAGACCCAGTACTTC | CASSFAGKETQYF
TRBJ1-6 | NA | TRBV30 | TRBD1 | TGTGCCTGGAGTGCCTTACAGGGGTCACCCCTCCACTTT | CAWSALQGSPLHF
TRBJ1-6 | once | TRBV27 | NA | TGTGCCAGCAGTTTACAGAATTCACCCCTCCACTTT | CASSLQNSPLHF
TRBJ2-1 | few | TRBV7-6 | TRBD2 | TGTGCCAGCAGCCTTATAGCGGGAGACTACTACAATGAGCAGTTCTTC | CASSLIAGDYYNEQFF
TRBJ2-1 | NA | TRBV19 | TRBD2 | TGTGCCAGTAGTTCCACCGGGACTAGCGGAGGTAATGAGCAGTTCTTC | CASSSTGTSGGNEQFF
TRBJ2-3 | NA | TRBV7-6 | NA | TGTGCCGTCCTCGGGGGAAACACAGATACGCAGTATTTT | CAVLGGNTDTQYF
TRBJ1-1 | NA | TRBV29-1 | NA | TGCAGCGTTGAAGAGGGCTCTGAAGCTTTCTTT | CSVEEGSEAFF
TRBJ1-1 | NA | TRBV9 | NA | TGTGCCAGCAGCGTTCGGGGAGTCGGGACTGAAGCTTTCTTT | CASSVRGVGTEAFF
TRBJ1-4 | NA | TRBV6-2/TRBV6-3 | NA | TGTGCCAGCAGTCTCGGAGCGATAAAACTGTTTTTT | CASSLGAIKLFF
TRBJ1-5 | NA | TRBV3-1/TRBV3-2 | NA | TGTGCCAGCAGCCAAGATTTGGCGGATCAGCCCCAGCATTTT | CASSQDLADQPQHF
TRBJ1-1 | NA | TRBV27 | NA | TGTGCCAGCAGTTTATCGATGCGGGAAATGAACACTGAAGCTTTCTTT | CASSLSMREMNTEAFF
TRBJ1-6 | once | TRBV3-1/TRBV3-2 | TRBD1 | TGTGCCAGCAGCCCCCCTCATTCCGGGACAGGGCGCCTAATGGATTCACCCCTCCACTTT | CASSPPHSGTGRLMDSPLHF
TRBJ2-4 | NA | TRBV18 | NA | TGTGCCAGCTCACCACCGTGGGCAGCTCTAGCCAAAAACATTCAGTACTTC | CASSPPWAALAKNIQYF
TRBJ2-1 | NA | TRBV21-1 | NA | TGTGCCAGCAGCTCACCGGGTTGCAGGGGCACCTACAATGAGCAGTTCTTC | CASSSPGCRGTYNEQFF
TRBJ1-1 | NA | TRBV18 | TRBD1 | TGTGCCAGCTCACCACTTGGGACAGGGAGCACTGAAGCTTTCTTT | CASSPLGTGSTEAFF
TRBJ1-6 | NA | TRBV23-1 | NA | TGCGCCAGCAGTCAGCTCGACAGCCCGAGCTCCTATAATTCACCCCTCCACTTT | CASSQLDSPSSYNSPLHF
TRBJ1-1 | NA | TRBV27 | NA | TGTGCCAGCAGTGTCGACAGACGGAACACTGAAGCTTTCTTT | CASSVDRRNTEAFF
TRBJ2-2 | NA | TRBV7-8 | NA | TGTGCCAGCAGCTCTACCCCAGGGGTCTCTAACACCGGGGAGCTGTTTTTT | CASSSTPGVSNTGELFF
TRBJ1-5 | NA | TRBV19 | NA | TGTGCCAGTAGTCCCCGGACTCATCCCCAGCATTTT | CASSPRTHPQHF
TRBJ1-1 | NA | TRBV10-1 | NA | TGCGCCAGCAGTGAGGGAGGGCTGACCACTGAAGCTTTCTTT | CASSEGGLTTEAFF
TRBJ2-3 | NA | TRBV5-1 | TRBD2 | TGCGCCAGCAGCCGGTCCAGGACTAGCGGGGGGGGCACAGATACGCAGTATTTT | CASSRSRTSGGGTDTQYF
TRBJ2-7 | NA | TRBV27 | TRBD2 | TGTGCCAGCAGTTCCCTACTAGCGGGGGTCTCCTACGAGCAGTACTTC | CASSSLLAGVSYEQYF
TRBJ2-1 | NA | TRBV21-1 | NA | TGTGCCAGCATCCTACTAGCGGGATACAATGAGCAGTTCTTC | CASILLAGYNEQFF
TRBJ2-7 | NA | TRBV6-5 | NA | TGTGCCAGCAGTTACTCGAGTCAGGGGTACGAGCAGTACTTC | CASSYSSQGYEQYF
TRBJ2-5 | NA | TRBV7-9 | TRBD2 | TGTGCCAGCAGCTTTGGGACTAGCGGGGGACAAGAGACCCAGTACTTC | CASSFGTSGGQETQYF
TRBJ1-1 | NA | TRBV5-6 | NA | TGTGCCAGCAGACTTCCGGGAAAGAACACTGAAGCTTTCTTT | CASRLPGKNTEAFF
TRBJ2-7 | NA | TRBV19 | TRBD1 | TGTGCCAGTAGTATCCAGGACAGGGGTTACGAGCAGTACTTC | CASSIQDRGYEQYF
TRBJ1-6 | NA | TRBV6-2/TRBV6-3 | NA | TGTGCCAGCAGTCTCCGGGACAACGGGATCGTGGATAATTCACCCCTCCACTTT | CASSLRDNGIVDNSPLHF
TRBJ1-1 | NA | TRBV6-5 | NA | TGTGCCAGCAGTTACGGGGGGGCCACTGAAGCTTTCTTT | CASSYGGATEAFF
TRBJ1-1 | NA | TRBV7-8 | NA | TGTGCCAGCAGCCCTAAGAGCGGCATTGAAGCTTTCTTT | CASSPKSGIEAFF
TRBJ1-1 | NA | TRBV10-3 | TRBD1 | TGTGCCATCAGTGACCGGGGACAGGGGGAAACTGAAGCTTTCTTT | CAISDRGQGETEAFF
TRBJ2-1 | NA | TRBV7-6 | NA | TGTGCCAGCAGCCTAACGTATGAGCAGTTCTTC | CASSLTYEQFF
TRBJ2-1 | NA | TRBV7-3 | TRBD2 | TGTGCCAGCAGCTCCGGACTAGGCAATGAGCAGTTCTTC | CASSSGLGNEQFF
TRBJ2-1 | NA | TRBV12-3/TRBV12-4 | TRBD1 | TGTGCCAGCAGGACGACAGGGAATGAGCAGTTCTTC | CASRTTGNEQFF
TRBJ1-2 | once | TRBV7-9 | NA | TGTGCCAGCAGCTTAGGTCGGGGTGACTATGGCTACACCTTC | CASSLGRGDYGYTF
TRBJ2-4 | NA | TRBV3-1/TRBV3-2 | NA | TGTGCCAGCAGCCAAGACGGTAAAAACATTCAGTACTTC | CASSQDGKNIQYF